A single sample is the source of the 17 T cell receptor beta chains below, sequenced in a study of human T cells and chemical hapten exposure. Time point of the sample: healthy volunteer bleed at 6 weeks. The authors' total RNA extraction used unfractionated whole blood. TCRdb fed the RACE reads into MiXCR, producing one record per CDR3 protein. The sample lists under 50,000 distinct CDR3 sequences, about 4% occurring once. Specimen: whole blood. The receptors derive from a human donor in good health. Some clones in this sample may be carry-over from other donors' samples.

This clonotype was seen at least ten times. This sequence joins TRBV3-1 and TRBJ2-5; D ambiguous. Germline CDR1 reads LGHDT; CDR2 reads YNNKEL (reference sequence). There are 16 residues in the CDR3. Trimming stripped 2 bases from V and 2 bases from J, with 15 bases between. Here the CDR3 reads CASSQLPQPRQETQYF. CDR3 DNA sequence: TGTGCCAGCAGCCAACTACCCCAACCAAGGCAAGAGACCCAGTACTTC.

This clonotype appeared a few times. This chain connects TRBV6-5 to TRBJ2-5; D might be TRBD2 (5 bases). CDR1 and CDR2 (germline): MNHEY, SVGAGI. The length of the CDR3 is 16 residues. V dropped 5 bases and J dropped 5 bases, with 21 bases sitting between them. CDR3 residues: CASSRSGLEPMETQYF. In DNA, the CDR3 is TGTGCCAGCAGTAGATCCGGACTTGAACCTATGGAGACCCAGTACTTC.

At least ten counts were recorded for this clonotype. V usage is TRBV25-1 and J usage is TRBJ2-3; 9 bases align to TRBD2. V was clipped by 1 base and J by 3 bases; unmatched bases: 5. Germline CDR1 reads MGHDK; CDR2 reads SYGVNS. The length of the CDR3 is 16 residues. The CDR3 bases are TGTGCCAGCAGTGAATGGGGCCTAGCGGGAACAGATACGCAGTATTTT. Translated, it gives CASSEWGLAGTDTQYF.

This clonotype has ten or more counts. The chain has TRBV20-1 and TRBJ2-3; TRBD2 matches at 12 bases. Germline loops: CDR1 DFQATT, CDR2 SNEGSKA (reference sequence). The CDR3 covers 19 residues. The ends lost 5 bases at V and 4 bases at J; junction bases unmatched: 19. CDR3 coding DNA: TGCAGTGCTTCGTGGACTAGCGGGAAGTTAGTCAGATCTTCAGATACGCAGTATTTT. Translating gives CSASWTSGKLVRSSDTQYF.

This clonotype was recorded a few times. V and J are TRBV4-1 and TRBJ1-4; 9 bases are shared with TRBD1. The CDR3 covers 19 residues. V gave up 4 bases and J gave up 0 bases; unmatched junction bases: 12. Germline V lookup: CDR1 MGHRA, CDR2 YSYEKL. As DNA, the CDR3 is TGCGCCAGCAGCCGTGGGGGGGGACAGGGCCCTGCAACTAATGAAAAACTGTTTTTT. Translated: CASSRGGGQGPATNEKLFF.

The V call is TRBV3-1, the J call TRBJ1-6; TRBD1 matches at 9 bases. Unmatched junction bases numbered 3, after V lost 4 bases and J lost 8 bases. CDR1 is LGHDT and CDR2 is YNNKEL in the germline V gene (reference sequence). The length of the CDR3 is 14 residues. In DNA form, the CDR3 reads TGTGCCAGCAGCCGTTGGACAGGGGATTCACCCCTCCACTTT. This encodes CASSRWTGDSPLHF.

This clonotype was seen a handful of times. This rearrangement joins TRBV6-5 to TRBJ1-2; maybe TRBD1 (5 bases). CDR1 and CDR2 from the germline V gene are MNHEY and SVGAGI. The V end was cut by 6 bases, the J end by 0 bases, with 29 bases between. The CDR3 is 20 amino acids. This CDR3 is CASSGLSGTPKGLANYGYTF. Written as DNA, the CDR3 is TGTGCCAGCAGCGGACTCTCCGGGACGCCAAAGGGTTTAGCTAACTATGGCTACACCTTC.

Of note for this clonotype: A clone one base away is much larger, so this may be a read error. The chain recombines TRBV12-3 or TRBV12-4 with TRBJ2-3, with TRBD2 matching over 8 bases. This CDR3 has 15 residues. The CDR3 region is CASSIAGSYTDMQYF. The DNA for the CDR3 is TGTGCCAGCAGCATAGCGGGATCGTACACAGATATGCAGTATTTT.

This clonotype has ten or more counts. The V gene is TRBV5-1, the J gene TRBJ2-3; 13 bases agree with TRBD2. This CDR3 has 15 residues. Germline lookup yields CDR1 SGHRS and CDR2 YFSETQ. The junction had 6 bases not matched to a gene; V was cut back by 5 bases and J by 6 bases. The CDR3, as DNA: TGCGCCAGCAGTTCCGGACTAGCGGGAGTTGATACGCAGTATTTT. It is translated as CASSSGLAGVDTQYF. The full variable domain, completed using reference TRBV5-1 and TRBJ2-3, is KAGVTQTPRYLIKTRGQQVTLSCSPISGHRSVSWYQQTPGQGLQFLFEYFSETQRNKGNFPGRFSGRQFSNSRSEMNVSTLELGDSALYLCASSSGLAGVDTQYFGPGTRLTVL.

This clonotype was seen repeatedly, ten times or more. V gene TRBV6-6 combines with J gene TRBJ2-5; 10 positions match TRBD1. V shed 5 bases and J 4 bases; nucleotides not matched to a gene: 10. CDR1 is MNHNY, CDR2 SVGAGI, per germline (reference sequence). CDR3 size: 16 residues. The CDR3 region is CASSAHPGQGRETQYF. As DNA, the CDR3 is TGTGCCAGCAGTGCCCACCCGGGACAGGGGCGAGAGACCCAGTACTTC.

V gene TRBV2 combines with J gene TRBJ1-1; D is perhaps TRBD1 (6 bases). V was cut by 5 bases and J by 0 bases, with 22 bases left in between. The CDR3 has 18 amino acids. The V gene's germline CDR1 is SNHLY and CDR2 FYNNEI. DNA for the CDR3: TGTGCCAGCAGTCCTCGGACAGCTGTTATCCTAATGAACACTGAAGCTTTCTTT. Amino acids: CASSPRTAVILMNTEAFF. The variable domain in full, completed from reference TRBV2 and TRBJ1-1, reads EPEVTQTPSHQVTQMGQEVILRCVPISNHLYFYWYRQILGQKVEFLVSFYNNEISEKSEIFDDQFSVERPDGSNFTLKIRSTKLEDSAMYFCASSPRTAVILMNTEAFFGQGTRLTVV.

This clonotype has a count of ten or more. V usage is TRBV6-1 and J usage is TRBJ1-1; unclear D gene. Trimming removed 2 bases at V and 5 bases at J, with 9 bases between. Germline V lookup: CDR1 MNHNS, CDR2 SASEGT. CDR3 size: 13 residues. This CDR3 reads CASSELSGTEAFF. CDR3 in DNA: TGTGCCAGCAGTGAATTGTCGGGAACTGAAGCTTTCTTT.

There are many counts of this clonotype. The rearrangement links TRBV12-3 or TRBV12-4 to TRBJ2-2, with TRBD2 identical over 12 bases. V gave up 5 bases and J gave up 6 bases; unmatched junction bases: 10. The length of the CDR3 is 17 residues. In DNA form, the CDR3 reads TGTGCCAGCAGTCCTACCCCGGGACTAGCGGGCGCCGGGGAGCTGTTTTTT. This translates into CASSPTPGLAGAGELFF.

This sequence joins TRBV6-5 and TRBJ2-3, with D possibly TRBD2 on 5 matching bases. V lost 7 bases to trimming and J lost 1 base, with 18 bases between them. The length of the CDR3 is 16 residues. The germline V gene encodes CDR1 MNHEY and CDR2 SVGAGI. CDR3 sequence (DNA): TGTGCCAGCACCACCGGGCCCTACGGGGGCACAGATACGCAGTATTTT. Its translation is CASTTGPYGGTDTQYF.

This clonotype occurred many times. This chain connects TRBV6-6 to TRBJ1-5; D gene uncertain. The CDR3 sequence is 19 residues long. CDR1 MNHNY and CDR2 SVGAGI come from the germline V gene (reference sequence). V lost 4 bases and J lost 0, with 22 bases in between. CDR3 residues: CASSFTRNPPGVSNQPQHF. Written as DNA, the CDR3 is TGTGCCAGCAGTTTCACCCGTAATCCCCCCGGGGTTAGCAATCAGCCCCAGCATTTT.

This clonotype was recorded at least ten times. The chain uses TRBV10-3 and TRBJ2-5; 9 positions match TRBD2. This CDR3 contains 14 residues. From germline, CDR1 is ENHRY and CDR2 SYGVKD. V lost 2 bases, J lost 4 bases, and 2 bases stayed unmatched. The CDR3 is CAISEGLALETQYF. CDR3 bases: TGTGCCATCAGTGAGGGACTAGCGTTAGAGACCCAGTACTTC.

Concerning this clonotype itself: A junction boundary mismatches the germline segment, possibly from a read error. The V gene is TRBV27, the J gene TRBJ1-6; D unresolved. The germline gives CDR1 MNHEY, CDR2 SMNVEV (reference sequence). This CDR3 region has 14 residues. The CDR3, as DNA: TGTGCCAGCAGTTTTGGGAGAACGAATTCACCCCTCTACTTT. This translates into CASSFGRTNSPLYF.